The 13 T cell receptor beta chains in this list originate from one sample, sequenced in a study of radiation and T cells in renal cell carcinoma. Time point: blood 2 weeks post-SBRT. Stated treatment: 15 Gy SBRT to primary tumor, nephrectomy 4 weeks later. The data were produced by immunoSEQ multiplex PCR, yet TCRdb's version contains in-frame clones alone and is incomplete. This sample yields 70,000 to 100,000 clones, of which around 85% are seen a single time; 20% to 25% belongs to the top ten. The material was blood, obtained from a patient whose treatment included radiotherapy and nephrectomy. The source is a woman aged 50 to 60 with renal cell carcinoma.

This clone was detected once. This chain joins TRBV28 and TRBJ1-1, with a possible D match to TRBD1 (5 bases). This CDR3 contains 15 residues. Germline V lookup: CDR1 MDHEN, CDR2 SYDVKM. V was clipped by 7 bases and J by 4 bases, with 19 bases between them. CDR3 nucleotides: TGTGCCAGCACCCTAGCGGCAGGGAGGGTCACTGAAGCTTTCTTT. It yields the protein CASTLAAGRVTEAFF.

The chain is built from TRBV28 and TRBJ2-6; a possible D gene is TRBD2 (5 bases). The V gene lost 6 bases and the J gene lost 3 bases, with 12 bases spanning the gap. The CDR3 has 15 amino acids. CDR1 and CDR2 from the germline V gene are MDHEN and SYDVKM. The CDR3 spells CASSSNGNGANVLTF. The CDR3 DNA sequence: TGTGCCAGCAGCTCAAACGGGAATGGGGCCAACGTCCTGACTTTC.

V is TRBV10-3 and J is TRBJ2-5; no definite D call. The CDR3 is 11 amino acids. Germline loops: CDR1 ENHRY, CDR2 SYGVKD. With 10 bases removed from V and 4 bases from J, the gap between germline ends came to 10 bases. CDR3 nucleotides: TGTGCCACCGGAACGGGAGAGACCCAGTACTTC. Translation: CATGTGETQYF.

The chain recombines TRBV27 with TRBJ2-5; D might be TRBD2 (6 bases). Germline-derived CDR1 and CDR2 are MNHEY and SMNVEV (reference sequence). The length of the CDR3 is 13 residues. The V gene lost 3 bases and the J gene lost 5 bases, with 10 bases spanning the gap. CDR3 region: CASSFAGYETQYF. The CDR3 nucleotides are TGTGCCAGCAGTTTCGCGGGGTACGAGACCCAGTACTTC.

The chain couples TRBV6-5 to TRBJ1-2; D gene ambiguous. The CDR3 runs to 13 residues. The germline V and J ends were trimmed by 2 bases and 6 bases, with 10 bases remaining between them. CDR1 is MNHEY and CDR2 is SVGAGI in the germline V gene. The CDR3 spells CASSYRWDNGYTF. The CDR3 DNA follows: TGTGCCAGCAGTTACCGATGGGATAATGGCTACACCTTC.

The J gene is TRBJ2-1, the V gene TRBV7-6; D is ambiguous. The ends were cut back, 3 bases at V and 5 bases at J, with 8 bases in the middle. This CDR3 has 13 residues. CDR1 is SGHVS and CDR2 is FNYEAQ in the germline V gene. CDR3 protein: CASSFAPNNEQFF. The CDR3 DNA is TGTGCCAGCAGCTTCGCTCCTAACAATGAGCAGTTCTTC.

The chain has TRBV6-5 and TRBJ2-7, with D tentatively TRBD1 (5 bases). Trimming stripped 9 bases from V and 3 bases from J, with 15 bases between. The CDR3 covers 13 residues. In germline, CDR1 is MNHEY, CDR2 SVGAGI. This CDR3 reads CARTHPGNYEQYF. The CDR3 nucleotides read TGTGCCAGAACCCATCCAGGGAACTACGAGCAGTACTTC.

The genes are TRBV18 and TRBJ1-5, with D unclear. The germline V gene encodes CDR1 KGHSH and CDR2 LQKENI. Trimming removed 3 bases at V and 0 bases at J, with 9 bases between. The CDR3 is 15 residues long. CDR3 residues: CASSPQRLSNQPQHF. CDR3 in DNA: TGTGCCAGCTCACCCCAACGCCTTAGCAATCAGCCCCAGCATTTT.

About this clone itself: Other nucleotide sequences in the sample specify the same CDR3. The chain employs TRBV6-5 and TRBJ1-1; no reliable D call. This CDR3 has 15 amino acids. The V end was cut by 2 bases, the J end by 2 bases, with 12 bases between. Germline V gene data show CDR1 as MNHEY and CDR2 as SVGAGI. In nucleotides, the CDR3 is TGTGCCAGCAGTTACGGCCGGACGGGTAACACTGAAGCTTTCTTT. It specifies CASSYGRTGNTEAFF.

Here the CDR3 reads CASSIGTGGYYEQYF. In DNA form, the CDR3 reads TGTGCCAGTAGTATAGGGACAGGGGGCTACTACGAGCAGTACTTC. The J gene is TRBJ2-7, the V gene TRBV19, with 11 bases matching TRBD1. Losses at the gene ends were 1 base for V and 3 bases for J; bases not matched to a gene: 2. This CDR3 is built from 15 residues. Germline values: CDR1 LNHDA, CDR2 SQIVND (reference sequence).

In DNA form, the CDR3 reads TGCGCCAGCAGCTCGCCTAACTACAGGGTGAACACCGGGGAGCTGTTTTTT. Translating it yields CASSSPNYRVNTGELFF. This chain links TRBV5-1 with TRBJ2-2, with D possibly matching TRBD1 (6 bases). The CDR3 spans 17 residues. Trimming took off 3 bases at V and 1 base at J, with 16 bases between the two ends. The V gene's germline CDR1 is SGHRS and CDR2 YFSETQ.

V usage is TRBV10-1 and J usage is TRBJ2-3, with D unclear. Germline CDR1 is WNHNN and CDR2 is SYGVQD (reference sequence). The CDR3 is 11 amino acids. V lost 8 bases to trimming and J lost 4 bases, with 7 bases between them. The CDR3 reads CASGVADTQYF. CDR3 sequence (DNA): TGCGCCAGCGGGGTTGCAGATACGCAGTATTTT.

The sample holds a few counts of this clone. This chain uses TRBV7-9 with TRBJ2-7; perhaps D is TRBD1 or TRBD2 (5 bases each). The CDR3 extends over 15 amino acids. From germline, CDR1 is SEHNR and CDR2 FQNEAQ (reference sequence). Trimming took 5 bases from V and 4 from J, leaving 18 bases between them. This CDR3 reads CASSPKLGRAYEQYF. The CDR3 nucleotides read TGTGCCAGCAGCCCGAAGTTGGGGCGGGCATACGAGCAGTACTTC.